Listed below are T cell receptor beta chains from one sample, sequenced in a study of blood T cell repertoires in COVID-19. Method: immunoSEQ multiplex PCR; TCRdb's copy keeps in-frame clones and lacks some. The sample contains 85,000 to 120,000 clones, less than 80% of which appear only once. The material sequenced was peripheral blood. The receptors stem from a man older than 75 with COVID-19, enrolled during active disease. CDR3s include the opening cysteine and the closing phenylalanine or tryptophan. D genes are given only for firm matches. Part of the rows lack a size; the others show once, few, many or a class for expanded clones.

TRBD2 TRBJ2-2 TRBV25-1 . CASSEWDSGRANTGELFF TGTGCCAGCAGTGAATGGGATAGCGGGAGGGCCAATACCGGGGAGCTGTTTTTT
TRBD2 TRBJ2-1 TRBV11-2 . CASSLSGRVSYNEQFF TGTGCCAGCAGCTTAAGCGGGAGGGTTTCCTACAATGAGCAGTTCTTC
. TRBJ2-1 TRBV6-1 . CASSEVYEQFF TGTGCCAGCAGTGAAGTATATGAGCAGTTCTTC
TRBD1 TRBJ1-4 TRBV28 few CASSTPGQGGGKLFF TGTGCCAGCAGTACCCCGGGACAGGGCGGCGGAAAACTGTTTTTT
. TRBJ1-4 TRBV7-2 . CASSPGWLGEKLFF TGTGCCAGCAGCCCGGGATGGCTGGGGGAAAAACTGTTTTTT
. TRBJ2-7 TRBV19 . CASREQATSYEQYF TGTGCCAGTAGGGAACAGGCGACCTCCTACGAGCAGTACTTC
. TRBJ2-1 TRBV3-1/TRBV3-2 . CASSQDRTGKQFF TGTGCCAGCAGCCAAGATCGAACAGGTAAACAGTTCTTC
. TRBJ1-5 TRBV28 few CASSLKGGGVSNQPQHF TGTGCCAGCAGTTTAAAGGGAGGTGGAGTGAGCAATCAGCCCCAGCATTTT
. TRBJ1-1 TRBV9 . CASSVATSRSEAFF TGTGCCAGCAGCGTAGCTACTTCCAGGTCTGAAGCTTTCTTT
TRBD2 TRBJ2-5 TRBV5-1 . CASASSGRAGETQYF TGCGCCAGCGCGAGTAGCGGGAGGGCGGGGGAGACCCAGTACTTC
. TRBJ1-1 TRBV7-9 many CASSLRPGNTEAFF TGTGCCAGCAGCTTACGCCCAGGAAACACTGAAGCTTTCTTT
. TRBJ2-7 TRBV19 . CASSILGGQPYEQYF TGTGCCAGTAGTATTCTGGGGGGGCAACCCTACGAGCAGTACTTC
. TRBJ2-3 TRBV18 many CASTRSNGGDTQYF TGTGCCAGCACCAGGAGTAACGGAGGGGATACGCAGTATTTT
. TRBJ2-7 TRBV6-5 . CATGQSGIYEQYF TGTGCCACCGGACAGTCGGGCATCTACGAGCAGTACTTC
TRBD1 TRBJ1-4 TRBV4-1 many CASSHFRPDRDPLGEKLFF TGCGCCAGCAGCCACTTCCGACCGGACAGGGACCCACTAGGTGAAAAACTGTTTTTT
TRBD2 TRBJ2-1 TRBV9 . CASSVDGTMNNEQFF TGTGCCAGCAGCGTAGATGGGACTATGAACAATGAGCAGTTCTTC
. TRBJ1-4 TRBV19 . CASSIQSGVGEKLFF TGTGCCAGTAGTATTCAGAGCGGCGTCGGTGAAAAACTGTTTTTT
TRBD1 TRBJ1-2 TRBV9 . CASSGGTGAGYTF TGTGCCAGCAGCGGCGGGACAGGGGCTGGCTACACCTTC
. TRBJ2-1 TRBV5-1 . CASSLGDSYNEQFF TGCGCCAGCAGCTTGGGAGACAGCTACAATGAGCAGTTCTTC
. TRBJ2-1 TRBV9 few CASSQDSYNEQFF TGTGCCAGCAGCCAGGACAGTTACAATGAGCAGTTCTTC
. TRBJ1-4 TRBV5-1 . CASSLVGQTNEKLFF TGCGCCAGCAGCTTGGTAGGACAGACTAATGAAAAACTGTTTTTT
TRBD1 TRBJ1-5 TRBV5-1 . CASSLGQGDQPQHF TGCGCCAGCAGCTTGGGACAGGGTGATCAGCCCCAGCATTTT
. TRBJ1-1 TRBV4-3 few CASSQDGGSGAFTEAFF TGCGCCAGCAGCCAAGATGGGGGTTCAGGGGCGTTCACTGAAGCTTTCTTT
. TRBJ1-2 TRBV11-3 once CASSLQFLTDTHYGYTF TGTGCCAGCAGCTTACAGTTTTTGACAGACACACACTATGGCTACACCTTC
TRBD1 TRBJ1-4 TRBV2 medium-sized CASRDRGNTNEKLFF TGTGCCAGCAGGGACAGGGGCAACACTAATGAAAAACTGTTTTTT
. TRBJ2-2 TRBV6-6 . CASRAVGELFF TGTGCCAGCAGAGCGGTGGGGGAGCTGTTTTTT
. TRBJ2-7 TRBV6-2/TRBV6-3 . CASSYSVYEQYF TGTGCCAGCAGTTACTCCGTCTACGAGCAGTACTTC
. TRBJ1-1 TRBV5-8 . CASSLGQPEAFF TGTGCCAGCAGCTTGGGACAGCCTGAAGCTTTCTTT
. TRBJ2-1 TRBV4-3 . CASSQGRQAKYNEQFF TGCGCCAGCAGCCAAGGGAGACAGGCGAAATACAATGAGCAGTTCTTC
. TRBJ2-1 TRBV19 . CASSPGVSEQFF TGTGCCAGTAGTCCGGGGGTTTCTGAGCAGTTCTTC
. TRBJ1-2 TRBV18 . CASSPGLGPNYGYTF TGTGCCAGCTCACCGGGACTCGGCCCTAACTATGGCTACACCTTC
. TRBJ1-2 TRBV18 . CASSPQQGHYGYTF TGTGCCAGCTCACCACAACAGGGTCACTATGGCTACACCTTC
TRBD2 TRBJ2-1 TRBV27 few CASSPTSGTYNEQFF TGTGCCAGCAGTCCGACTAGCGGAACTTACAATGAGCAGTTCTTC
TRBD2 TRBJ2-7 TRBV5-1 . CASSLTSGSYEQYF TGCGCCAGCAGCTTGACTAGCGGGAGCTACGAGCAGTACTTC
. TRBJ2-3 TRBV27 . CASSLSVDSGDTQYF TGTGCCAGCAGTTTATCGGTGGACAGCGGCGATACGCAGTATTTT
. TRBJ2-2 TRBV6-2/TRBV6-3 . CASSHPSGELFF TGTGCCAGCAGCCATCCCTCCGGGGAGCTGTTTTTT
TRBD1 TRBJ1-2 TRBV5-4 . CASSLEGTGSYGYTF TGTGCCAGCAGCTTGGAGGGGACAGGGTCGTATGGCTACACCTTC
. TRBJ2-6 TRBV24-1 . CATSDSTPGHAANSGANVLTF TGTGCCACCAGTGATTCCACTCCGGGACACGCCGCAAACTCTGGGGCCAACGTCCTGACTTTC
. TRBJ2-2 TRBV7-6 once CASSLGGGTGELFF TGTGCCAGCAGCTTAGGAGGGGGCACCGGGGAGCTGTTTTTT
. TRBJ1-2 TRBV18 once CASSQDSLHYGYTF TGTGCCAGCTCACAGGACAGCTTGCACTATGGCTACACCTTC